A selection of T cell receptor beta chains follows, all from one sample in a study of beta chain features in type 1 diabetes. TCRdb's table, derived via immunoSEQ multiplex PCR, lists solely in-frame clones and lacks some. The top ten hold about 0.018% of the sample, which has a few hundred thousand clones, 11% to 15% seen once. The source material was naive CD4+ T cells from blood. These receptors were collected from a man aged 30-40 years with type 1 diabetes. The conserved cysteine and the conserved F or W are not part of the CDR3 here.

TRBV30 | AWSVGLAGVIYEQY
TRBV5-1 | ASSLDVAGGPGF
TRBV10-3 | AISQLAGPTDTQY
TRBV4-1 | ASSQGQGIQNTIY
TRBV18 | ASSPTETEFNSPLH
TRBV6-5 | ASSRARSGNTIY
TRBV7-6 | ASSRGWTYEQY
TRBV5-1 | ASSLGASGSYEQY
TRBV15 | ATSSRLAGAVEQY
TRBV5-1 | ASSLAGEDTQY
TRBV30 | AWSGPGTGNQPQH
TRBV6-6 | ASSSFPGNSPLH
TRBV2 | ASSEARQPQH
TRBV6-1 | ASSEAGRGRNQPQH
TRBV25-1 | ASSLSPGDGPLYNEQF
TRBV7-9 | ASSLEGQGWSTEAF
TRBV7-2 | ASSLSPTNEKLF
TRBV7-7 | ASGRDRFGEQY
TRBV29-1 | SVGETGYEQY
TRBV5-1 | ASQRTSRGADTQY
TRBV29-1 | SVEDRTEGLRASNQPQH
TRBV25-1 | ASRSQGYGYT
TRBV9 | ASSVAPTTKSGANVLT
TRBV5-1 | ASSLDTGAGADTQY
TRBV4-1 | ASSQPRASTGNTIY
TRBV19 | ASSIDRSTDTQY
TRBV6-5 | ASSPVRAGANVLT
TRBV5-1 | ASSFLPGQETQY
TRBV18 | ASSPLEAETYGYT
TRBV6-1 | ASSAGGLGNYGYT
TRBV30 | AWKRGAKHGELF
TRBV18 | ASSWGLPGTDTQY
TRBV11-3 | ASSLDGSSYNEQF
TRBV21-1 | ASSKGHRGNETQY
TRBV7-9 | ASSPTGLDTDTQY
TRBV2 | ASSRAPGNTEAF
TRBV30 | AWSDRARNQPQH
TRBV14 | ASSEFLGTGGGGPPLH
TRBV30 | AWTQGANEKLF
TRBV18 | ASSPQDRSYEQY
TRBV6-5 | ASSYQEGHYGYT